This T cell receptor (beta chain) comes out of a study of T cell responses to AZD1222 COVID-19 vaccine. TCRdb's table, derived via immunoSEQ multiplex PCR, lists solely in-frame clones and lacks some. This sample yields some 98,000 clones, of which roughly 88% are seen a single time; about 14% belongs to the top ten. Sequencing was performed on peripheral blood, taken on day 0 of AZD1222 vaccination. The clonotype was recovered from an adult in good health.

CDR3 amino acids: CASSDRPGQGKLFF. In DNA form, the CDR3 reads TGTGCCAGCAGCGACCGACCTGGACAGGGCAAACTGTTTTTT. The gene calls are TRBV11-1 and TRBJ1-4, with 8 nucleotides matching TRBD1. V lost 5 bases and J lost 11; bases outside the gene matches: 10. The length of the CDR3 is 14 residues. The V gene's germline CDR1 is SGHAT and CDR2 FQDESV (reference sequence).